This TCR beta chain comes out of a study of molecular identifiers for immune sequencing clone quantification. Listed TCR primers and previously described methods were used for bulk TCR libraries. One entry per CDR3 protein, called by TCRdb with MiXCR from the PCR reads. The data show more than 60,000 distinct CDR3 sequences, about a sixth seen once. CDR1 is SGHVS and CDR2 is FQNEAQ in the germline V gene. V was pared by 0 bases and J by 5 bases, with 10 bases between. This CDR3 has 14 amino acids. In its sample, this clonotype was seen many times. Its antigen is as yet unknown. The study, taken as a whole, reports: Researchers reportedly could pick up spiked Jurkat TCR RNA from one cell mixed into some 1 million naive cells. In naive cells, under 1% of molecules belonged to clones above 20 RNA copies, against over 97% in effector cells.

The sequence was obtained from a human donor in good health. Some libraries in this study had Jurkat cell RNA spiked in. This sequence joins TRBV7-8 and TRBJ1-1; D is ambiguous. Sequencing was carried out using naive CD8+ T cells from blood, with Jurkat cell RNA spiked in. Subset here: FACS-sorted CD8+CD4-CCR7+CD45RA+ naive T cells. The chain's CDR3 is CASSLAGVRTEAFF. CDR3 nucleotide sequence: TGTGCCAGCAGCTTAGCAGGTGTCAGAACTGAAGCTTTCTTT.